The 3 T cell receptor beta chains listed next were all sequenced from one sample in a study of Ad26.COV2.S vaccination and SARS-CoV-2 variants. Regarding treatment: 15 to 20 received Ad26.COV2.S at low or high dose, single or two shots; about 5 received placebo; per-sample allocation not given. The samples were gathered on day 63 after the first injection of vaccine or placebo. Repertoires were generated with immunoSEQ multiplex PCR, while TCRdb's copy carries only in-frame clones and drops some. The profile covers some 420,000 clones, with more than 75% appearing a single time and about 3.5% taken by the ten largest. The sequences come from peripheral blood, collected in a trial of Ad26.COV2.S vaccine versus placebo. All receptors come from a person aged 18-60 years who received the Ad26.COV2.S COVID-19 vaccine or a placebo.

The rearrangement joins TRBV3-1 (or the pseudogene TRBV3-2) to TRBJ1-6; D is uncertain. The V and J ends lost 5 bases and 4 bases respectively, with 6 bases between them. This CDR3 has 13 amino acids. The germline gives CDR1 LGHDT, CDR2 YNNKEL (reference sequence). The CDR3 region is CASSGLYNSPLHF. The CDR3 DNA is TGTGCCAGCAGCGGCCTTTATAATTCACCCCTCCACTTT.

This chain uses TRBV7-9 with TRBJ2-7, with a weak D call TRBD2 (6 bases). Germline V gives CDR1 SEHNR, CDR2 FQNEAQ (reference sequence). V lost 8 bases to trimming and J lost 1 base, with 12 bases between them. The length of the CDR3 is 13 residues. The CDR3 region is CASGGTESYEQYF. Written as DNA, the CDR3 is TGTGCCAGCGGAGGGACGGAATCCTACGAGCAGTACTTC.

A single count supports this clone. The chain uses TRBV5-1 and TRBJ2-3, with D uncertain. Germline assignment: CDR1 SGHRS and CDR2 YFSETQ. The CDR3 covers 16 residues. V dropped 4 bases and J dropped 0 bases, with 15 bases sitting between them. The CDR3 DNA follows: TGCGCCAGCAGCGCCGCTCCTCTGAGAAGCACAGATACGCAGTATTTT. As protein: CASSAAPLRSTDTQYF.